This T cell receptor beta chain was recovered during a study of cytomegalovirus exposure and HLA in healthy donors. Researchers ran the PCR with 60 Vbeta and 13 Jbeta primers. The table came from immunoSEQ multiplex PCR; TCRdb's copy has only in-frame clones and leaves some out. The table has roughly 110,000 clones, 74% seen once. Trimming removed 8 bases from V and 3 bases from J; junction bases left unmatched: 12. The CDR3 is 17 residues long. The germline V gene encodes CDR1 MDHEN and CDR2 SYDVKM. This clone was counted between two and nine times. Sequenced: PBMCs. The chain carries TRBV28 and TRBJ2-7, with 14 positions matching TRBD2. The origin of this receptor is a human donor in good health. This chain's CDR3 is CASRDSGTSGRGYEQYF. The CDR3 nucleotides are TGTGCCAGCCGGGACAGCGGGACTAGCGGGAGAGGCTACGAGCAGTACTTC.